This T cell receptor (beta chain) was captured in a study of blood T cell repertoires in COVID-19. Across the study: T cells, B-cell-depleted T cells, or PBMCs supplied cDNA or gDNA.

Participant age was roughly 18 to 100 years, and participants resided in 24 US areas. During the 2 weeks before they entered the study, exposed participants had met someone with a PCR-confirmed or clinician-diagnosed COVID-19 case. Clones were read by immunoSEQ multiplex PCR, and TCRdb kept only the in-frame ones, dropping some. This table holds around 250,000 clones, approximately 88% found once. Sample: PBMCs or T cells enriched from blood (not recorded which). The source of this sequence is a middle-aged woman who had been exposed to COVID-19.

The CDR3 is CASSVNGGNTIYF. Here the CDR3 DNA reads TGTGCCAGCAGCGTCAACGGGGGAAACACCATATATTTT. The chain joins TRBV9 to TRBJ1-3; the D is unclear. V shed 2 bases and J shed 4 bases, with 7 bases lying between them. CDR3 length equals 13 residues. The germline V gene encodes CDR1 SGDLS and CDR2 YYNGEE.